The 13 T cell receptor beta chains in this list originate from one sample, sequenced in a study of OX40 agonist ivuxolimab in advanced cancers. The data were produced by immunoSEQ multiplex PCR, yet TCRdb's version contains in-frame clones alone and is incomplete. The table records around 57,000 clones, approximately 77% of them present only once. This material consisted of CD4+ or CD8+ T cells sorted from blood, taken in a trial of the OX40 agonist ivuxolimab. Receptor source: an adult with an advanced solid tumor such as melanoma, head and neck, liver or kidney cancer.

The V and J genes are TRBV6-5 and TRBJ1-2; 8 bases match TRBD1. This CDR3 has 15 residues. After removal of 3 bases from V and 4 bases from J, the junction contained 7 bases not matched to a gene. CDR1 and CDR2 from the germline V gene are MNHEY and SVGAGI. CDR3 in amino acids: CASSYRGQGSYGYTF. CDR3 DNA: TGTGCCAGCAGTTATAGAGGACAGGGTTCCTATGGCTACACCTTC.

V gene TRBV13 combines with J gene TRBJ2-1, with 8 bases aligning to TRBD2. The J segment lost 6 bases and the V segment lost 5 bases, leaving 9 bases of the junction unmatched. Germline CDR1 reads PRHDT; CDR2 reads FYEKMQ (reference sequence). The CDR3 runs to 15 residues. The CDR3 coding sequence is TGTGCCAGCAGCCGAAGGACTAGCACCTTCAATGAGCAGTTCTTC. It yields the protein CASSRRTSTFNEQFF.

J is TRBJ2-5 and V is TRBV27, with D perhaps TRBD1 or TRBD2 (5 bases each). The end of the DNA is better explained by TRBJ2-7, so the J call may be wrong. The CDR3 runs 17 residues. The germline gives CDR1 MNHEY, CDR2 SMNVEV (reference sequence). Here the CDR3 reads CASSFSTGTVSSYEQYF. The CDR3 region has the DNA TGTGCCAGCAGTTTCTCGACCGGGACGGTAAGCTCCTACGAGCAGTACTTC.

A few counts support this clone. The V call is TRBV19, the J call TRBJ2-7, with D maybe TRBD2 (5 bases). CDR3 size: 16 residues. CDR1 is LNHDA, CDR2 SQIVND, per germline (reference sequence). Trimming cost V 1 base and J 0 bases, with 13 bases left between them. The CDR3 is CASSIAQRTASYEQYF. As DNA, the CDR3 is TGTGCCAGTAGTATAGCTCAGCGGACCGCCTCCTACGAGCAGTACTTC.

This clone was observed a single time. The V call is TRBV27, the J call TRBJ1-3; no firm D call. V lost 6 bases and J 1 base, leaving 10 bases between the germline ends. The CDR3 runs to 14 residues. Germline V gives CDR1 MNHEY, CDR2 SMNVEV (reference sequence). The CDR3 sequence: CASSRLSSGNTIYF. CDR3 coding DNA: TGTGCCAGCAGCCGTCTATCTTCTGGAAACACCATATATTTT.

CDR3 coding DNA: TGCGCCAGCAGCGCAACAGGGGAACCTGGGGCCAACGTCCTGACTTTC. It codes for CASSATGEPGANVLTF. J is TRBJ2-6 and V is TRBV4-1, with 7 bases identical to TRBD1. V lost 5 bases and J lost 2; bases outside the gene matches: 6. CDR3 length equals 16 residues. Germline CDR1 reads MGHRA; CDR2 reads YSYEKL.

The chain links TRBV11-3 to TRBJ2-1; 15 bases line up with TRBD2. V was pared by 1 base and J by 5 bases, with 6 bases of the junction left unmatched. The CDR3 is made up of 18 amino acids. Germline V gives CDR1 SGHNT, CDR2 YENEEA. The CDR3 sequence: CASSLGGLAGGPHNEQFF. CDR3 DNA sequence: TGTGCCAGCAGCTTAGGTGGACTAGCGGGAGGGCCCCACAATGAGCAGTTCTTC.

The rearrangement links TRBV5-4 to TRBJ2-5; D possibly corresponds to TRBD1 (5 bases). The germline V gene has CDR1 SGHNT and CDR2 YYREEE (reference sequence). The CDR3 totals 14 residues. V dropped 5 bases and J dropped 5 bases, with 16 bases sitting between them. The CDR3 sequence is CASRMHRSSETQYF. The CDR3 coding sequence is TGTGCCAGCAGAATGCACAGGTCCTCTGAGACCCAGTACTTC.

The chain carries TRBV6-5 and TRBJ2-7, with 7 bases matching TRBD1. Trimming cost V 5 bases and J 2 bases; bases outside gene matches: 3. The germline V gene has CDR1 MNHEY and CDR2 SVGAGI. This CDR3 has 13 amino acids. CDR3 sequence reads: CASSQTGTYEQYF. DNA for the CDR3: TGTGCCAGCAGTCAGACAGGGACCTACGAGCAGTACTTC.

This chain uses TRBV7-2 with TRBJ2-7; TRBD1 matches at 8 bases. V lost 5 bases, J lost 4 bases, and 4 bases stayed unmatched. The CDR3 extends over 13 amino acids. Germline V gene lookup returns CDR1 SGHTA and CDR2 FQGNSA. The CDR3 sequence: CASSRTGTYEQYF. CDR3 DNA: TGTGCCAGCAGCAGGACAGGGACATACGAGCAGTACTTC.

V and J are TRBV19 and TRBJ2-2; D possibly corresponds to TRBD1 (7 bases). The CDR3 covers 15 residues. The germline gives CDR1 LNHDA, CDR2 SQIVND (reference sequence). V lost 4 bases and J 2 bases, leaving 11 bases between the germline ends. The CDR3 spells CASSSGTDNTGELFF. CDR3 sequence (DNA): TGTGCCAGTAGTAGCGGGACAGACAACACCGGGGAGCTGTTTTTT.

The genes are TRBV7-9 and TRBJ2-7; D gene ambiguous. Germline V gene data show CDR1 as SEHNR and CDR2 as FQNEAQ (reference sequence). Trimming stripped 1 base from V and 5 bases from J, with 12 bases between. CDR3 length: 14 residues. The CDR3 DNA follows: TGTGCCAGCAGCTTAGAAGGCAGTTACCACGAGCAGTACTTC. Translating it yields CASSLEGSYHEQYF.

The CDR3 is CASSYDPGDLDTQYF. CDR3 in DNA: TGCGCCAGCAGCTACGATCCGGGGGACCTAGATACGCAGTATTTT. The rearrangement joins TRBV5-1 to TRBJ2-3, with D perhaps TRBD2 (6 bases). The CDR3 covers 15 residues. The V end was cut by 3 bases, the J end by 5 bases, with 16 bases between. CDR1 is SGHRS and CDR2 is YFSETQ in the germline V gene.